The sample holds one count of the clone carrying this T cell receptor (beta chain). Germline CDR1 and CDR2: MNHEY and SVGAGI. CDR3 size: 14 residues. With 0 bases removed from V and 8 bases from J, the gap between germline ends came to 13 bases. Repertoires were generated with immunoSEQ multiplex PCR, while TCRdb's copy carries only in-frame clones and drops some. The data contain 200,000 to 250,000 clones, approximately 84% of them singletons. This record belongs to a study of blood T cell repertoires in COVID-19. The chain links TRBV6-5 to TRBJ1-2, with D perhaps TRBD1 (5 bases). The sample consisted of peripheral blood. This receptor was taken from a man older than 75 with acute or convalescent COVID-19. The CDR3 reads CASSYSAGSLGYTF. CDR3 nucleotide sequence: TGTGCCAGCAGTTACTCGGCAGGGTCCTTAGGCTACACCTTC.